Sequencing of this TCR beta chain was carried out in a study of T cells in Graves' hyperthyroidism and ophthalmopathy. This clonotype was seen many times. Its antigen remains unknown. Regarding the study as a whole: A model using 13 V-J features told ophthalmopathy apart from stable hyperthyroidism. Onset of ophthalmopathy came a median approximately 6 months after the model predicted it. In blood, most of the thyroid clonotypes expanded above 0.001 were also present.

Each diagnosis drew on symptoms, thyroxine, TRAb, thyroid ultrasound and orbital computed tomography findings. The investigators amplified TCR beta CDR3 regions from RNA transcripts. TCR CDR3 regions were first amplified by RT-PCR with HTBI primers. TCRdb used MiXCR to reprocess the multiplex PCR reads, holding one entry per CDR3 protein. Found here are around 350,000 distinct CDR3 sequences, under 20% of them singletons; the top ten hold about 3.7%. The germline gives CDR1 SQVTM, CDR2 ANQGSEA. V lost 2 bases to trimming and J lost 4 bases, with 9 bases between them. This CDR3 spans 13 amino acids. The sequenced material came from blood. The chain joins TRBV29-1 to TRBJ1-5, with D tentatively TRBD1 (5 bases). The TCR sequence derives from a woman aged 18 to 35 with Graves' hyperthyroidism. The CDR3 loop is CSVEMGLNQPQHF. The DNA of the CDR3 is TGCAGCGTTGAAATGGGACTAAATCAGCCCCAGCATTTT.